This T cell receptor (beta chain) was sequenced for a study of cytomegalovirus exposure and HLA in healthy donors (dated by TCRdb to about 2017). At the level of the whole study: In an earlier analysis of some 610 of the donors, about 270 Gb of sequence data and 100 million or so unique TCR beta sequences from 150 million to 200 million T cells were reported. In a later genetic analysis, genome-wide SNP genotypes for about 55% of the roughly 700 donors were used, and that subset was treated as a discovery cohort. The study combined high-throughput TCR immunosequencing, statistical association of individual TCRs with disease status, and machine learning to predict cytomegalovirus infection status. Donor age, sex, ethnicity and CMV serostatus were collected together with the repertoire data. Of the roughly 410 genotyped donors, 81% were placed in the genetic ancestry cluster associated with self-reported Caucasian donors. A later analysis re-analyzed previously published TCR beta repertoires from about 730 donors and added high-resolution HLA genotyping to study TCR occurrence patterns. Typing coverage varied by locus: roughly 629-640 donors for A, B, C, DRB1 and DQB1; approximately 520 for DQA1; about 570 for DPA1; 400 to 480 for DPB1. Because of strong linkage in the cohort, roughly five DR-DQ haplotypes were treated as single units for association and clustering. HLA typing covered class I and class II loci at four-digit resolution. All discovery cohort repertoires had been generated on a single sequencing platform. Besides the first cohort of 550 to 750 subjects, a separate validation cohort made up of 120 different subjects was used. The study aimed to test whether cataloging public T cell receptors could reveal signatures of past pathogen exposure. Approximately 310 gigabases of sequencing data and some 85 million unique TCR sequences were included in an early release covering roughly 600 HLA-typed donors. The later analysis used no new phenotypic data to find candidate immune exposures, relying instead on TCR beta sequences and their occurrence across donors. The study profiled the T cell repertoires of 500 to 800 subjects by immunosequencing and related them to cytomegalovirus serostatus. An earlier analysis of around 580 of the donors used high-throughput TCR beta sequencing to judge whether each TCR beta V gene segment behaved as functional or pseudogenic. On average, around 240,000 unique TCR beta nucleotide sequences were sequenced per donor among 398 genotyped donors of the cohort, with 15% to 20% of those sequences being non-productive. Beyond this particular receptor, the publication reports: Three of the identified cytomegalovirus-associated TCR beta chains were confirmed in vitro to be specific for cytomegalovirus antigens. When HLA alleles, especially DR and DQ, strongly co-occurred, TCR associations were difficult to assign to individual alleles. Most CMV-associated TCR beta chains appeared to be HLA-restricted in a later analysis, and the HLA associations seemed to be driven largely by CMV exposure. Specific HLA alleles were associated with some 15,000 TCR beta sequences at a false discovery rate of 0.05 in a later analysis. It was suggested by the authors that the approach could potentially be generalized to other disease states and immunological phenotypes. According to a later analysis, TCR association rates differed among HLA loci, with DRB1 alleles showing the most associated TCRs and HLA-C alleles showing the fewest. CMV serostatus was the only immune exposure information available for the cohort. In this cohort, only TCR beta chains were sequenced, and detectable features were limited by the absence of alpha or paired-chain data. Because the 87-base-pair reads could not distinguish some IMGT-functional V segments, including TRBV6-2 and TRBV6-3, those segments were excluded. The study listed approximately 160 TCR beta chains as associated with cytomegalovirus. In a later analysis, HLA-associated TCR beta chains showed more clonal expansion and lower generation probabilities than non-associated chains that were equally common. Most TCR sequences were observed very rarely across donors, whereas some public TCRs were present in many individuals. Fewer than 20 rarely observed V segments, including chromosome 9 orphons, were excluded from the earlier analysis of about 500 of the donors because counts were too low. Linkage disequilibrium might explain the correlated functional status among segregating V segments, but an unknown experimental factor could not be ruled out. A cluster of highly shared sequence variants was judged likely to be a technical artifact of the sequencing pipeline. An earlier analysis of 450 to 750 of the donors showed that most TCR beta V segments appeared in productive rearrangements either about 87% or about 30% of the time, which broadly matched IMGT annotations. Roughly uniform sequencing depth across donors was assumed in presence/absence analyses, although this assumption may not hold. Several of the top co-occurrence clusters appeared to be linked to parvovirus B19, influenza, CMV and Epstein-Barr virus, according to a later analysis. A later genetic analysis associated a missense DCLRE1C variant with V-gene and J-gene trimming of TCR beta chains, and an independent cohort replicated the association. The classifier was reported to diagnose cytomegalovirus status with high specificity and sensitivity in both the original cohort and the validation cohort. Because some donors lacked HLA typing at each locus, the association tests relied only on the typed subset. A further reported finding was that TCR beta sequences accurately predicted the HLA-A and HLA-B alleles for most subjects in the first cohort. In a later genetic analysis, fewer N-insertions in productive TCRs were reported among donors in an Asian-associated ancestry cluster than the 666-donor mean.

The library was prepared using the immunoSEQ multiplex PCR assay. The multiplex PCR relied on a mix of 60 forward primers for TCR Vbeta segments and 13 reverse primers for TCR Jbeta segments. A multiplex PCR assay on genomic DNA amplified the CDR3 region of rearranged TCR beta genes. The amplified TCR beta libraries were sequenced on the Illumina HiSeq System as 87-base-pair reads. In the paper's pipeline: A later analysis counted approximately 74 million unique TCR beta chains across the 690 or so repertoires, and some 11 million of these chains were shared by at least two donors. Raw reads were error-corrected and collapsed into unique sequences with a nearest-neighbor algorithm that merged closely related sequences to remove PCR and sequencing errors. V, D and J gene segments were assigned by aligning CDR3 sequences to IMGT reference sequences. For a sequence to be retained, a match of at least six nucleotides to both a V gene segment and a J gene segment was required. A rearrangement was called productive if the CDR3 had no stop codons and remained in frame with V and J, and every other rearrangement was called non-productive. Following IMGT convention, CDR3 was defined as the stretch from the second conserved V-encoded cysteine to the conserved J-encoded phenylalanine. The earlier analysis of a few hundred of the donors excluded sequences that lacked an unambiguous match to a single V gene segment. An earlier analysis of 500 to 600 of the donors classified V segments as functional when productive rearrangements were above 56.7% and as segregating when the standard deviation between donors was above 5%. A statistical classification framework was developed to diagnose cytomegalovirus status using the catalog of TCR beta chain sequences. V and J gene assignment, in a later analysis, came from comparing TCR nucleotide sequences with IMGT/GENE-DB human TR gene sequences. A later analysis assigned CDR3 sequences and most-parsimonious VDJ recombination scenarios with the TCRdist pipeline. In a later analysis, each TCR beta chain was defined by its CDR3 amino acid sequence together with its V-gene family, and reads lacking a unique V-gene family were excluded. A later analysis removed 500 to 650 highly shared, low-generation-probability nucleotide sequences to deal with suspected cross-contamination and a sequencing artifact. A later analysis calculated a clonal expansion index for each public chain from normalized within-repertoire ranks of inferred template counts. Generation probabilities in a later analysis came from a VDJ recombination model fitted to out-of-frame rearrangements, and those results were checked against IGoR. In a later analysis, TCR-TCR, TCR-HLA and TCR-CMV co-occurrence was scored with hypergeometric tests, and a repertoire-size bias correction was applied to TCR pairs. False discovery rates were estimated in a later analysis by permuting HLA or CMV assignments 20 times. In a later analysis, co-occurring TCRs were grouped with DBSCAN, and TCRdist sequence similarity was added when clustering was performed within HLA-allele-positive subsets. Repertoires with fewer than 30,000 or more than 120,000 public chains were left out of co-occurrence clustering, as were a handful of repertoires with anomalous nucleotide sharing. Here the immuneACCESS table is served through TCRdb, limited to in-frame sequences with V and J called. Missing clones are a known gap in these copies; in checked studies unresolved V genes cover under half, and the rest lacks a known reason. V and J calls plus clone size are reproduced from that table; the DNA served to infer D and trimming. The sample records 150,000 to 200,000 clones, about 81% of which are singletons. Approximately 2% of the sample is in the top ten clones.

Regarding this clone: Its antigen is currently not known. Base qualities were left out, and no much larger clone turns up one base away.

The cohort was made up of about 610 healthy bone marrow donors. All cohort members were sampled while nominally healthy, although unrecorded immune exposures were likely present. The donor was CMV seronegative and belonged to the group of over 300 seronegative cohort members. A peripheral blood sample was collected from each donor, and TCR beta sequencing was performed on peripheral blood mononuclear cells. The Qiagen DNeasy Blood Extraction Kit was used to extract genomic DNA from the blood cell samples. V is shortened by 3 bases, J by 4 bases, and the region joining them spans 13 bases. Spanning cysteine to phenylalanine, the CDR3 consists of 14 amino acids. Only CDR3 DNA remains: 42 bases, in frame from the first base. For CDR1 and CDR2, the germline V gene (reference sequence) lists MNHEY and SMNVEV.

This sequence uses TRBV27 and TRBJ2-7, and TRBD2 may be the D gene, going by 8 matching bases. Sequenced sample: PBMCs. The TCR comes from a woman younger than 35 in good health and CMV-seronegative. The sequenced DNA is TGTGCCAGCAGTTTTTTAGCGGGACAGTACGAGCAGTACTTC. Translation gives CASSFLAGQYEQYF.